One and the same sample provided the 31 T cell receptor beta chains below, sequenced in a study of T cells in Graves' hyperthyroidism and ophthalmopathy. Amplification yielded TCR beta CDR3 regions, with RNA transcripts as the source. A set of HTBI primers served as the primers for a first-round RT-PCR of the TCR CDR3. TCRdb re-called the multiplex PCR reads with MiXCR, one entry per CDR3 protein. The data show 300,000 to 450,000 distinct CDR3 sequences, over 11% seen once. Sequenced sample: blood. The origin of the receptors is a woman aged 55 to 70 with Graves' hyperthyroidism.

This clonotype was observed many times. The chain combines TRBV28 with TRBJ2-7; D might be TRBD2 (6 bases). V lost 8 bases and J lost 2, with 13 bases in between. The CDR3 is made up of 13 amino acids. Germline V gene lookup returns CDR1 MDHEN and CDR2 SYDVKM. The CDR3 DNA sequence: TGTGCCAGCGCCCTGGGAGGAACCTACGAGCAGTACTTC. This sequence encodes CASALGGTYEQYF.

This clonotype was counted between two and nine times. The V and J genes are TRBV4-1 and TRBJ2-5; D gene uncertain. The CDR3 has 14 residues. Trimming removed 4 bases at V and 5 bases at J, with 14 bases between. Germline CDR1 MGHRA, CDR2 YSYEKL. CDR3 sequence (DNA): TGCGCCAGCAGCCTACGGCTTTGGACGGAGACCCAGTACTTC. Translation: CASSLRLWTETQYF.

This clonotype was detected ten times or more. CDR3: CASHPSGPYEQYF. The DNA of the CDR3 is TGTGCCAGCCATCCTAGCGGTCCCTACGAGCAGTACTTC. The chain carries TRBV7-9 and TRBJ2-7, with TRBD2 matching over 7 bases. This CDR3 comprises 13 residues. Germline V gene sequence: CDR1 SEHNR, CDR2 FQNEAQ (reference sequence). V dropped 8 bases and J dropped 2; count of bases not matched to a gene: 6. The full variable domain, its missing parts supplied by reference TRBV7-9 and TRBJ2-7, is DTGVSQNPRHKITKRGQNVTFRCDPISEHNRLYWYRQTLGQGPEFLTYFQNEAQLEKSRLLSDRFSAERPKGSFSTLEIQRTEQGDSAMYLCASHPSGPYEQYFGPGTRLTVT.

This clonotype was seen many times. The chain links TRBV27 to TRBJ2-3; 11 bases align to TRBD2. The V gene's germline CDR1 is MNHEY and CDR2 SMNVEV (reference sequence). This CDR3 contains 19 residues. V was pared by 5 bases and J by 3 bases, with 16 bases of the junction left unmatched. CDR3: CASSPHSLRASGRTDTQYF. DNA of the CDR3: TGTGCCAGCAGTCCCCATAGTCTCCGTGCTAGCGGGAGGACAGATACGCAGTATTTT.

This clonotype was counted only a few times. The CDR3 here is CATRQGAGDSGANVLTF. In nucleotides, the CDR3 is TGTGCCACCCGACAAGGGGCAGGGGACTCTGGGGCCAACGTCCTGACTTTC. J is TRBJ2-6 and V is TRBV11-1; TRBD1 is a possible D gene (6 bases). This CDR3 spans 17 amino acids. CDR1 and CDR2 (germline): SGHAT, FQDESV (reference sequence). The ends were cut back, 10 bases at V and 0 bases at J, with 19 bases in the middle.

V is TRBV9 and J is TRBJ2-7, with D maybe TRBD2 (5 bases). Germline V CDR1 and CDR2: SGDLS, YYNGEE. This CDR3 has 15 amino acids. V lost 0 bases to trimming and J lost 3 bases, with 13 bases between them. CDR3 residues: CASSVDPSPGYEQYF. The CDR3, as DNA: TGTGCCAGCAGCGTAGACCCTAGCCCGGGCTACGAGCAGTACTTC. The full variable domain, completed using reference TRBV9 and TRBJ2-7, is DSGVTQTPKHLITATGQRVTLRCSPRSGDLSVYWYQQSLDQGLQFLIQYYNGEERAKGNILERFSAQQFPDLHSELNLSSLELGDSALYFCASSVDPSPGYEQYFGPGTRLTVT.

This clonotype was counted ten times or more. This chain links TRBV12-3 or TRBV12-4 with TRBJ1-1, with 8 bases fitting TRBD1. The CDR3 consists of 14 residues. The ends lost 1 base at V and 7 bases at J; junction bases unmatched: 5. The chain's CDR3 is CASSLGTGIFEAFF. Written as DNA, the CDR3 is TGTGCCAGCAGTTTAGGGACAGGGATTTTTGAAGCTTTCTTT.

Points on this clonotype: A much larger clone differs by one base, so this may be a read error. The chain recombines TRBV5-4 with TRBJ1-5, with 7 nucleotides matching TRBD1. This CDR3 contains 16 residues. With V trimmed by 1 base and J by 4 bases, 8 bases remained unmatched. Per germline, CDR1 SGHNT and CDR2 YYREEE (reference sequence). CDR3 amino acids: CASSLIDRVGNQPQHF. In DNA form, the CDR3 reads TGTGCCAGCAGCTTGATAGACAGGGTCGGGAATCAGCCCCAGCATTTT.

The CDR3 spells CASMRQGTDTQYF. For the CDR3, the DNA is TGTGCCAGCATGAGACAGGGCACAGATACGCAGTATTTT. The rearrangement uses TRBV6-1 and TRBJ2-3; tentatively, D is TRBD1 (6 bases). In germline, CDR1 is MNHNS, CDR2 SASEGT. Trimming pared 7 bases from V and 1 base from J, leaving 9 bases between. There are 13 residues in the CDR3.

This clonotype was detected many times. This chain links TRBV28 with TRBJ2-7; perhaps TRBD2 as D (5 bases). V lost 6 bases to trimming and J lost 3 bases, with 15 bases between them. There are 14 residues in the CDR3. Per the germline V gene, CDR1 is MDHEN and CDR2 is SYDVKM. The CDR3 DNA reads TGTGCCAGCAGAGGTGCGGAGAGGGTCTACGAGCAGTACTTC. It specifies CASRGAERVYEQYF.

At least ten counts were recorded for this clonotype. The chain links TRBV6-6 to TRBJ1-2; D unclear. V shed 2 bases and J shed 1 base, with 8 bases lying between them. Germline V lookup: CDR1 MNHNY, CDR2 SVGAGI (reference sequence). The CDR3 totals 14 residues. This chain's CDR3 is CASSYIGFNYGYTF. The CDR3 DNA reads TGTGCCAGCAGTTACATCGGATTTAACTATGGCTACACCTTC.

This clonotype came up many times. The CDR3 sequence: CASSSTGQGQETQYF. The CDR3 coding sequence is TGTGCCAGCAGCTCAACGGGACAGGGCCAAGAGACCCAGTACTTC. The gene calls are TRBV11-3 and TRBJ2-5; 9 bases fit TRBD1. V trimming: 4 bases; J trimming: 1 base; junction bases outside the gene matches: 4. The CDR3 is 15 amino acids. Germline V CDR1 and CDR2: SGHNT, YENEEA. The full variable domain, rest sourced from reference TRBV11-3 and TRBJ2-5, is EAGVVQSPRYKIIEKKQPVAFWCNPISGHNTLYWYLQNLGQGPELLIRYENEEAVDDSQLPKDRFSAERLKGVDSTLKIQPAELGDSAVYLCASSSTGQGQETQYFGPGTRLLVL.

This chain's CDR3 is CASSGGTSGPNEQFF. CDR3 in DNA: TGTGCCAGCAGTGGCGGGACTAGCGGACCTAATGAGCAGTTCTTC. The chain uses TRBV2 and TRBJ2-1; 11 bases line up with TRBD2. This CDR3 spans 15 amino acids. Unmatched junction bases numbered 6, after V lost 4 bases and J lost 7 bases. Germline CDR1 and CDR2: SNHLY and FYNNEI. Looking up the rest from reference TRBV2 and TRBJ2-1 gives the full variable domain: EPEVTQTPSHQVTQMGQEVILRCVPISNHLYFYWYRQILGQKVEFLVSFYNNEISEKSEIFDDQFSVERPDGSNFTLKIRSTKLEDSAMYFCASSGGTSGPNEQFFGPGTRLTVL.

This clonotype was seen ten or more times. This rearrangement joins TRBV3-1 to TRBJ2-7; D not certain. There are 13 residues in the CDR3. Germline values: CDR1 LGHDT, CDR2 YNNKEL (reference sequence). The V end lost 2 bases, the J end lost 5 bases, and 10 bases lay between the germline ends. This chain's CDR3 is CASSQFIADEQYF. The CDR3 DNA sequence: TGTGCCAGCAGCCAATTTATTGCGGACGAGCAGTACTTC.

The chain joins TRBV2 to TRBJ2-4; D perhaps matches TRBD1 (6 bases). CDR1 is SNHLY and CDR2 is FYNNEI in the germline V gene. V was clipped by 8 bases and J by 0 bases, with 8 bases between them. The CDR3 is made up of 13 amino acids. The CDR3 loop is CASQQGAKNIQYF. CDR3 nucleotide sequence: TGTGCCAGCCAACAGGGAGCCAAAAACATTCAGTACTTC. The entire variable domain, with the rest obtained from reference TRBV2 and TRBJ2-4, is as follows: EPEVTQTPSHQVTQMGQEVILRCVPISNHLYFYWYRQILGQKVEFLVSFYNNEISEKSEIFDDQFSVERPDGSNFTLKIRSTKLEDSAMYFCASQQGAKNIQYFGAGTRLSVL.

This clonotype was counted only a few times. A much larger clone is a single base away; this may be a read error. This rearrangement joins TRBV20-1 to TRBJ2-3; TRBD2 is a possible D gene (5 bases). CDR1 is DFQATT and CDR2 is SNEGSKA in the germline V gene (reference sequence). With 0 bases removed from V and 0 bases from J, the gap between germline ends came to 19 bases. The CDR3 runs 18 residues. The CDR3 spells CSARDPRGARASTDTQYF. The CDR3 nucleotides read TGCAGTGCTAGAGATCCCCGGGGAGCGCGTGCTAGCACAGATACGCAGTATTTT.

The table lists this clonotype with many counts. The chain uses TRBV11-2 and TRBJ1-2; TRBD1 agrees at 8 bases. V lost 5 bases and J lost 6; bases outside the gene matches: 8. CDR1 is SGHAT and CDR2 is FQNNGV in the germline V gene. This CDR3 contains 14 residues. CDR3 in DNA: TGTGCCAGCAGCCCTCGATCGACAGGGGATGGCTACACCTTC. Its translation: CASSPRSTGDGYTF.

This clonotype was detected many times. V and J are TRBV6-1 and TRBJ1-1, with a possible D match to TRBD1 (5 bases). Germline V gene data show CDR1 as MNHNS and CDR2 as SASEGT. The CDR3 has 16 amino acids. V was clipped by 5 bases and J by 1 base, with 17 bases between them. The CDR3 loop is CASSYWGPRQNTEAFF. The CDR3 DNA reads TGTGCCAGCAGTTATTGGGGACCGCGACAGAACACTGAAGCTTTCTTT.

This clonotype was seen a few times. The chain links TRBV18 to TRBJ2-2, with 7 bases fitting TRBD2. Losses at the gene ends were 4 bases for V and 0 bases for J; bases not matched to a gene: 8. This CDR3 is 17 amino acids long. Germline V gives CDR1 KGHSH, CDR2 LQKENI. The CDR3 DNA reads as TGTGCCAGCTCACTCCTAACTAGCGTGGCGAACACCGGGGAGCTGTTTTTT. Residues: CASSLLTSVANTGELFF.

There are many counts of this clonotype. This chain connects TRBV3-1 to TRBJ2-1; 13 nucleotides line up with TRBD2. Germline V gives CDR1 LGHDT, CDR2 YNNKEL (reference sequence). With 5 bases clipped from V and 6 bases from J, the junction kept 10 bases outside the gene matches. The CDR3 sequence is 17 residues long. CDR3 region: CASSTLGGLAGANEQFF. CDR3 DNA sequence: TGTGCCAGCAGCACCTTGGGAGGACTAGCGGGAGCCAATGAGCAGTTCTTC.

The chain uses TRBV20-1 and TRBJ1-2; TRBD1 agrees at 7 bases. Looked up from germline, CDR1 is DFQATT and CDR2 is SNEGSKA (reference sequence). The trim removed 6 bases at V and 8 bases at J, leaving 12 bases unmatched. This CDR3 is built from 13 residues. CDR3: CSARKDRAEGYTF. The CDR3 DNA reads TGCAGTGCCAGGAAAGACAGGGCCGAGGGCTACACCTTC.

This clonotype was found a few times. A much larger clone lies a single base off, so this may be a read error. The V and J genes are TRBV30 and TRBJ2-7; D is unclear. Germline CDR1 is GTSNPN and CDR2 is SVGIG (reference sequence). The CDR3 contains 11 residues. For the CDR3, the DNA is TGTCCCTGGAGTGTACTCTACGAGCAGTACTTC. Translation: CPWSVLYEQYF.

This clonotype was observed at least ten times. The rearrangement uses TRBV13 and TRBJ2-7; 15 bases agree with TRBD2. Germline lookup yields CDR1 PRHDT and CDR2 FYEKMQ (reference sequence). After removal of 5 bases from V and 5 bases from J, the junction contained 7 bases not matched to a gene. This CDR3 is built from 16 residues. CDR3: CASSPGLAGGYHEQYF. As DNA, the CDR3 is TGTGCCAGCAGCCCGGGACTAGCGGGAGGTTACCACGAGCAGTACTTC.

In its sample, this clonotype was seen many times. The rearrangement links TRBV7-6 to TRBJ2-3; 9 bases align to TRBD1. The junction had 6 bases not matched to a gene; V was cut back by 5 bases and J by 3 bases. The V gene's germline CDR1 is SGHVS and CDR2 FNYEAQ. CDR3 length: 15 amino acids. CDR3 DNA sequence: TGTGCCAGCAGCCTAAACAGGGGGCGAACAGATACGCAGTATTTT. Translation: CASSLNRGRTDTQYF.

The chain uses TRBV18 and TRBJ2-7; D uncertain. Germline CDR1 reads KGHSH; CDR2 reads LQKENI. The germline V and J ends were trimmed by 3 bases and 3 bases, with 6 bases remaining between them. This CDR3 has 12 residues. CDR3 sequence reads: CASSPRLYEQYF. The DNA of the CDR3 is TGTGCCAGCTCACCCAGGCTCTACGAGCAGTACTTC.

In its sample, this clonotype was seen many times. The chain recombines TRBV18 with TRBJ2-3; D unclear. V lost 0 bases and J lost 6, with 13 bases in between. The length of the CDR3 is 15 residues. Germline lookup yields CDR1 KGHSH and CDR2 LQKENI. The CDR3 DNA reads as TGTGCCAGCTCACCACCTGGTCGAGGTGGGGATACGCAGTATTTT. Translating it yields CASSPPGRGGDTQYF.

This clonotype was detected a few times. The V call is TRBV9, the J call TRBJ2-2; D is unresolved. This CDR3 is built from 15 residues. Trimming removed 0 bases at V and 5 bases at J, with 11 bases between. CDR1 is SGDLS, CDR2 YYNGEE, per germline. Here the CDR3 DNA reads TGTGCCAGCAGCGTAGCGTGGGATTGGACCGGGGAGCTGTTTTTT. Translating gives CASSVAWDWTGELFF.

The chain joins TRBV3-1 to TRBJ2-3; D not resolved. V was trimmed by 0 bases and J by 9 bases, leaving 10 bases between them. The germline V gene encodes CDR1 LGHDT and CDR2 YNNKEL (reference sequence). The CDR3 runs to 13 residues. CDR3 sequence reads: CASSQDLGGTQYF. The CDR3 region has the DNA TGTGCCAGCAGCCAAGATCTGGGCGGAACGCAGTATTTT.

This sequence joins TRBV25-1 and TRBJ2-7; the D is unclear. Germline lookup yields CDR1 MGHDK and CDR2 SYGVNS. The V gene lost 6 bases and the J gene lost 3 bases, with 12 bases spanning the gap. This CDR3 contains 13 residues. CDR3 residues: CASSSRKDYEQYF. The DNA for the CDR3 is TGTGCCAGCAGCAGCAGAAAAGACTACGAGCAGTACTTC.

This clonotype came up once. A read error is possible here, since a much larger clone lies one base away. The CDR3 does not end in the conserved phenylalanine or tryptophan, so this is likely a read error. V gene TRBV18 combines with J gene TRBJ1-1, with D uncertain. Trimming removed 8 bases from V and 0 bases from J, with 19 bases in between. The CDR3 covers 16 residues. Germline values: CDR1 KGHSH, CDR2 LQKENI. CDR3 nucleotides: TGTGCCAGCGCGAAACAGAGTTGGGGTATGAACACTGAAGCTTTCTAT. Its protein is CASAKQSWGMNTEAFY.

This clonotype was seen ten or more times. The genes are TRBV5-6 and TRBJ2-3, with TRBD2 matching 12 bases. Germline CDR1 SGHDT, CDR2 YYEEEE. This CDR3 contains 17 residues. With V trimmed by 0 bases and J by 4 bases, 6 bases remained unmatched. CDR3 coding DNA: TGTGCCAGCAGCTTGGACGTGACTAGCGGGAGCGCAGATACGCAGTATTTT. This translates into CASSLDVTSGSADTQYF.